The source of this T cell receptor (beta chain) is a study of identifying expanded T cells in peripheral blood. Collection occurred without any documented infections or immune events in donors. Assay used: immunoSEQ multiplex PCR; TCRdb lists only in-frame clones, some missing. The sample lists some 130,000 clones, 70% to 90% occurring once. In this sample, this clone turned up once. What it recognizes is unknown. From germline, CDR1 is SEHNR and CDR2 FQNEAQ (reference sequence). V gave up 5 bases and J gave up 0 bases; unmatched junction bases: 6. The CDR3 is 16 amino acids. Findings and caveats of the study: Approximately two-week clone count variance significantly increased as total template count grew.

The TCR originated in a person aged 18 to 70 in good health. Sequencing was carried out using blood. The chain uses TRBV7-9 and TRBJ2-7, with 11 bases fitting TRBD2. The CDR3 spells CASSPPGLADSYEQYF. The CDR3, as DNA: TGTGCCAGCAGCCCACCGGGACTAGCGGACTCCTACGAGCAGTACTTC.